This T cell receptor beta chain comes out of a study of CD8 T cells in Susac syndrome. Sequencing of TCR beta was carried out in blood CD8+ and CD4+ T cells. Random hexamers primed reverse transcription of about 0.45 to 1 ug RNA. TCRdb processed the immunoSEQ multiplex PCR reads anew with MiXCR; each CDR3 protein has one entry. The table records roughly 80,000 distinct CDR3 sequences, 94% of them present only once. Sequencing used CD8+ T cells from PBMCs. The clonotype comes from a human donor in good health.

CDR3 nucleotide sequence: TGCAGTGCTAAACAGGCAGGGAACGCAGAGCCCCAGCATTTT. Translation gives CSAKQAGNAEPQHF. The chain joins TRBV20-1 to TRBJ1-5; D is perhaps TRBD1 (5 bases). CDR3 size: 14 residues. V was trimmed by 4 bases and J by 8 bases, leaving 18 bases between them. Germline CDR1 DFQATT, CDR2 SNEGSKA (reference sequence).